This T cell receptor beta chain was documented in a study of blood T cell repertoires in COVID-19. Study-level background: Nucleic acid was either cDNA or gDNA, and it came from T cells, B-cell-depleted T cells, or PBMCs.

The participants were between about 18 and 100 years old and came from 24 US areas. CDR1 MNHEY and CDR2 SVGAGI come from the germline V gene. The V end lost 5 bases, the J end lost 8 bases, and 18 bases lay between the germline ends. There are 14 residues in the CDR3. Clones were sequenced by immunoSEQ multiplex PCR, and TCRdb holds only the in-frame ones, with some missing. The table has more than 300,000 clones, 87% seen once. Sequenced material: PBMCs or T cells enriched from blood (not recorded which). The rearrangement links TRBV6-5 to TRBJ1-2; maybe TRBD1 (6 bases). The source of this sequence is a woman aged 25 to 39 who had recovered from COVID-19. The CDR3 DNA is TGTGCCAGCAGTCCTCGGGACACCCCGGGAGGCTACACCTTC. Its protein product is CASSPRDTPGGYTF.